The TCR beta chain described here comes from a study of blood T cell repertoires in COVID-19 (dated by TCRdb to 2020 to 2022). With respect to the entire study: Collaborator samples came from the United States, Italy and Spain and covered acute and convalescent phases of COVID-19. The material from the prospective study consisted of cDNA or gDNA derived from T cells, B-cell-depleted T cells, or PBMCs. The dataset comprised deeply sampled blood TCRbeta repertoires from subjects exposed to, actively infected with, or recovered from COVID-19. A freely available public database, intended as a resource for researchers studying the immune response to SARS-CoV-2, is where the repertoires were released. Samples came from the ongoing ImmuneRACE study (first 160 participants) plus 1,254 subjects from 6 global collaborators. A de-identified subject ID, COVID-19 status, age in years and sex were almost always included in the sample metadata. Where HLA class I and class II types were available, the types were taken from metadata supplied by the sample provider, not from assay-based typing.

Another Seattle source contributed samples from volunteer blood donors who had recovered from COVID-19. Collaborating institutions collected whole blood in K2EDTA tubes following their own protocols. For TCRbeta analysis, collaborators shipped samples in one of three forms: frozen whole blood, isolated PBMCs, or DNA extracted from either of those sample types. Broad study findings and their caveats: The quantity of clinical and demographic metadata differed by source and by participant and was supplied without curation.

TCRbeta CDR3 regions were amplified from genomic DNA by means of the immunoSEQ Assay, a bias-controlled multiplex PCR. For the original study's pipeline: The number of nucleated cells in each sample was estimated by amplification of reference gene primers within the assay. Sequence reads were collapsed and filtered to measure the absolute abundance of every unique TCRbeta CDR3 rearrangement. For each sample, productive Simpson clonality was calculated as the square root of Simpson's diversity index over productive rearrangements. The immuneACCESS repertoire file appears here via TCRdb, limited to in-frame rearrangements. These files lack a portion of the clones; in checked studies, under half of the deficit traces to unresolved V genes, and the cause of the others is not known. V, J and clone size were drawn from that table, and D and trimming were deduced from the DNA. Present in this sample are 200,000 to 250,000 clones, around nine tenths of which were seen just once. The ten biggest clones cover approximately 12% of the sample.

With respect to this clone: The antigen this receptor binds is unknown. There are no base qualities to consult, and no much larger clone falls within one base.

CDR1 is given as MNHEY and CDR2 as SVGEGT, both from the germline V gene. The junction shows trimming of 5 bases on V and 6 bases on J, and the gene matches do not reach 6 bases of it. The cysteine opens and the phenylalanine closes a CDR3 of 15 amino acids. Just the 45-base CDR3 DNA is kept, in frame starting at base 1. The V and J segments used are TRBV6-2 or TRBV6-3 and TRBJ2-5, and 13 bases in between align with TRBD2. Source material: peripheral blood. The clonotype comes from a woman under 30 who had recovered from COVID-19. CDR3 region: CASSTTSGRGKTQYF. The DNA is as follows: TGTGCCAGCAGTACTACTAGCGGGAGGGGGAAGACCCAGTACTTC.